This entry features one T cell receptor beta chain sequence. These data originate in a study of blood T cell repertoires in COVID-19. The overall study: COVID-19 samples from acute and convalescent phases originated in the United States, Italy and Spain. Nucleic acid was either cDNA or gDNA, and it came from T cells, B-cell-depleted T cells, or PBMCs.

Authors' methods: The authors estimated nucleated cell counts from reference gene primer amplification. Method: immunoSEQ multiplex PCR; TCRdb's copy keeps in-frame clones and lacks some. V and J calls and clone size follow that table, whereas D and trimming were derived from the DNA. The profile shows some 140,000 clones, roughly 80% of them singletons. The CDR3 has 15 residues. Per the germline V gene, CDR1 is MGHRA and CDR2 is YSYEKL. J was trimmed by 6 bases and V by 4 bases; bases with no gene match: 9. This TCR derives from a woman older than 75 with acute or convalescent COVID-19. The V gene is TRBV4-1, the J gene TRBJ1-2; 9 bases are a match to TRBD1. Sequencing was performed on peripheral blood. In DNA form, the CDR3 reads TGCGCCAGCAGCCCCTTGGACAGGGGAATCGATGGCTACACCTTC. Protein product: CASSPLDRGIDGYTF.